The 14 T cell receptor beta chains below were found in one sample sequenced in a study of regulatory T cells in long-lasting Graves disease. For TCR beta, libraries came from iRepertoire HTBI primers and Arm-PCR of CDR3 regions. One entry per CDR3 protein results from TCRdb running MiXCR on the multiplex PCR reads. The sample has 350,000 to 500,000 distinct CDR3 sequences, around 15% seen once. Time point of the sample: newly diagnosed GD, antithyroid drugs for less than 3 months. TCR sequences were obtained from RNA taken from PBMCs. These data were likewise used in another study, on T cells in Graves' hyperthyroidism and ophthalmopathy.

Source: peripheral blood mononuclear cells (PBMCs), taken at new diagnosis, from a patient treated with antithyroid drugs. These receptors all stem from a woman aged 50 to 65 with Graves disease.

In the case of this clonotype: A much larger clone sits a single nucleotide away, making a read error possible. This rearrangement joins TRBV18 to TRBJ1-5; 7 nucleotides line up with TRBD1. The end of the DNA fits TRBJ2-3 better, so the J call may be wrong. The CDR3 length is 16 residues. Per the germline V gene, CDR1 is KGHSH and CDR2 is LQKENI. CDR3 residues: CASSPPHRGSNQPQYF. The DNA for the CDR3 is TGTGCCAGCTCACCACCTCACAGGGGTAGCAATCAGCCCCAGTATTTT.

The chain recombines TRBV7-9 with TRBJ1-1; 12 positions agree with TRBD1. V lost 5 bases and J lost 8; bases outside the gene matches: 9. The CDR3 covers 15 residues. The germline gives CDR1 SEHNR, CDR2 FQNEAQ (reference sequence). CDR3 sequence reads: CASSIGGQGAREAFF. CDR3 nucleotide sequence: TGTGCCAGCAGCATCGGGGGACAGGGGGCGAGAGAAGCTTTCTTT.

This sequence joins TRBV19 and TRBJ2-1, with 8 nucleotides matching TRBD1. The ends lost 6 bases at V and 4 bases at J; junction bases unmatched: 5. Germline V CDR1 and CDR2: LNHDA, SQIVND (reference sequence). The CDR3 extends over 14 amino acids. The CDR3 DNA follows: TGTGCCAGTAGGAGATGGACAGGGTACAATGAGCAGTTCTTC. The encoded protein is CASRRWTGYNEQFF.

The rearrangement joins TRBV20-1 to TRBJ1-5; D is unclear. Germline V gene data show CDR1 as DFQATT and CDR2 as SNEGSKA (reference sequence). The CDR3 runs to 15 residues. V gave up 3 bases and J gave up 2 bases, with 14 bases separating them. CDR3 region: CSASSSGSGNQPQHF. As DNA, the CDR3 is TGCAGTGCTAGCTCTTCGGGGTCGGGCAATCAGCCCCAGCATTTT.

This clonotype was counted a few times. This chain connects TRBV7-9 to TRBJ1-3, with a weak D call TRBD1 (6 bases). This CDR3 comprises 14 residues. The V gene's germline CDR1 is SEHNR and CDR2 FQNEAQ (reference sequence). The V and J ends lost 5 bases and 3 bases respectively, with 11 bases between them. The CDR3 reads CASSQTGDGNTIYF. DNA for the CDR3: TGTGCCAGCAGCCAGACAGGCGATGGAAACACCATATATTTT. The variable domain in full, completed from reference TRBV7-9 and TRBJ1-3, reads DTGVSQNPRHKITKRGQNVTFRCDPISEHNRLYWYRQTLGQGPEFLTYFQNEAQLEKSRLLSDRFSAERPKGSFSTLEIQRTEQGDSAMYLCASSQTGDGNTIYFGEGSWLTVV.

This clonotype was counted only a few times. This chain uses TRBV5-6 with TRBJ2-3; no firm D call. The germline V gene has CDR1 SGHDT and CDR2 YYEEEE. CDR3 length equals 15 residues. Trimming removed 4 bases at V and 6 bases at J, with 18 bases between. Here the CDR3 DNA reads TGTGCCAGCAGCCTGGGATTTGGTAGCCCGGATACGCAGTATTTT. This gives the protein CASSLGFGSPDTQYF.

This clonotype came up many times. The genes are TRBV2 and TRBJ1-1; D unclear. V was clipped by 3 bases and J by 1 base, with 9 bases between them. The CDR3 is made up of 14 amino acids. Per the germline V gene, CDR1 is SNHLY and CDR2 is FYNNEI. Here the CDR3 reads CASSEEVRNTEAFF. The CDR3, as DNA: TGTGCCAGCAGTGAGGAGGTACGGAACACTGAAGCTTTCTTT.

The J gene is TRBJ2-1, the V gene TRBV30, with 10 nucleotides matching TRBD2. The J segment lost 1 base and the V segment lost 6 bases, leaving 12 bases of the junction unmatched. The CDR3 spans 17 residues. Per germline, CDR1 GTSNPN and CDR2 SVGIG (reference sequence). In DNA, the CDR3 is TGTGCCTGTACTCGGTCCCCTAGCGGGGGATCCTACAATGAGCAGTTCTTC. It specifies CACTRSPSGGSYNEQFF.

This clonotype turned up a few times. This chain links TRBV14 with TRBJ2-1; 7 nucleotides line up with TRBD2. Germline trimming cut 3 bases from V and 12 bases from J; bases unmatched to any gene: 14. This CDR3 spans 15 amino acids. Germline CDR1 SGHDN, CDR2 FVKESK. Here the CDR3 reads CASSHTGGRARAQFF. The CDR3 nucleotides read TGTGCCAGCAGCCACACGGGTGGGAGGGCGAGAGCGCAGTTCTTC.

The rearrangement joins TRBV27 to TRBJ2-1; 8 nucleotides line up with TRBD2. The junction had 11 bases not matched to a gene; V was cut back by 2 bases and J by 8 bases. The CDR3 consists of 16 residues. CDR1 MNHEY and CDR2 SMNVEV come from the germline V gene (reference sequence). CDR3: CASSLGREEGRYEQFF. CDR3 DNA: TGTGCCAGCAGTTTAGGGCGGGAGGAGGGTAGGTATGAGCAGTTCTTC.

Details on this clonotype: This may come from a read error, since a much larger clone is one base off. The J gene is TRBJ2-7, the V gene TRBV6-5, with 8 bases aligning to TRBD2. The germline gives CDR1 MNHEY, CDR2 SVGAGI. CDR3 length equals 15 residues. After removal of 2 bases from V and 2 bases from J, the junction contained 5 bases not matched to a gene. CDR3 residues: CASSYEVAGTYEQYF. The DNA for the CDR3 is TGTGCCAGCAGTTACGAGGTAGCGGGGACCTACGAGCAGTACTTC.

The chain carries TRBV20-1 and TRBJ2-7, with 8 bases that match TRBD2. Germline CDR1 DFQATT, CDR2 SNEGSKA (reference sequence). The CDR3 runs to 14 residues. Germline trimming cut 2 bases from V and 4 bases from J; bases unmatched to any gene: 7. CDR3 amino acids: CSARPPAGVYEQYF. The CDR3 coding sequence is TGCAGTGCTAGACCCCCAGCGGGAGTTTACGAGCAGTACTTC.

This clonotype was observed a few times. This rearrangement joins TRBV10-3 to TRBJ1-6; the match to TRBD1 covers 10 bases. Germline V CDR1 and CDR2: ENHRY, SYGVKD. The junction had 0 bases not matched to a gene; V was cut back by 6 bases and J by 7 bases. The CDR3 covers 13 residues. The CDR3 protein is CAIRDRGNSPLHF. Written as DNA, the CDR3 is TGTGCCATCAGGGACAGGGGGAATTCACCCCTCCACTTT.

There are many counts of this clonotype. CDR3 sequence reads: CATSDPSDRGYGYTF. The CDR3 DNA reads as TGTGCCACCAGTGATCCCTCTGACAGGGGCTATGGCTACACCTTC. The V gene is TRBV24-1, the J gene TRBJ1-2; 8 nucleotides line up with TRBD1. Germline-derived CDR1 and CDR2 are KGHDR and SFDVKD. This CDR3 has 15 residues. V shed 3 bases, J shed 4 bases, and the junction held 6 bases outside the gene matches.